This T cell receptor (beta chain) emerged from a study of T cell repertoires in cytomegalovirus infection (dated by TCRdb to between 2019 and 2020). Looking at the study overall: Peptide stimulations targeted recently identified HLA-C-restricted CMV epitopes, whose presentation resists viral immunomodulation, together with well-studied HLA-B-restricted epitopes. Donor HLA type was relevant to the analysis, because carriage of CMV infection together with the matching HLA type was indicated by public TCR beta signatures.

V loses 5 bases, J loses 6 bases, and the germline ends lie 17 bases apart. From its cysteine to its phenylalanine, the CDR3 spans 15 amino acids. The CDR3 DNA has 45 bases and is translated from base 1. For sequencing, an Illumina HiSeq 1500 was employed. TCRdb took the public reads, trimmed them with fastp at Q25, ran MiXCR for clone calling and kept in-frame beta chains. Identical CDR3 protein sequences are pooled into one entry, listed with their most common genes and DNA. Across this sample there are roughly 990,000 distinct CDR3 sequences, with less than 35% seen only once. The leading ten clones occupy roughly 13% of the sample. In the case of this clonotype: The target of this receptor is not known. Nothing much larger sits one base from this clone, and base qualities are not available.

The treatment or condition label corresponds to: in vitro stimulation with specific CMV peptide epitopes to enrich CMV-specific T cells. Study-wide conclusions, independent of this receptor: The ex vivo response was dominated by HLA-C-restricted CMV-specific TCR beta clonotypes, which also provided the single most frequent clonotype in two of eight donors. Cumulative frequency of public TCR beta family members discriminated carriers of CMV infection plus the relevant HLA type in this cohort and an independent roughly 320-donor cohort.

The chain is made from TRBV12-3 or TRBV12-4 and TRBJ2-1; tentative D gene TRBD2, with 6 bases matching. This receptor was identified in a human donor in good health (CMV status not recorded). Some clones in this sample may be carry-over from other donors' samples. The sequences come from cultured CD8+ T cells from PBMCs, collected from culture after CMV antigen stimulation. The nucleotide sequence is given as TGTGCCAGCAGTCCCCCCGGTAGCGGAGCCAATGAGCAGTTCTTC. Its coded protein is CASSPPGSGANEQFF.